This is a list of T cell receptor beta chains from one sample in a study of T cells in Graves' hyperthyroidism and ophthalmopathy. Using its own MiXCR run on the multiplex PCR reads, TCRdb lists one record per CDR3 protein. The profile covers 560,000 or so distinct CDR3 sequences, with about 45% appearing a single time and 6.5% to 9% taken by the ten largest. Specimen: peripheral blood or thyroid tissue (not recorded which). These receptors originate from a woman younger than 35 with Graves' hyperthyroidism. Both conserved end residues are part of each CDR3. The D gene is left open where the match is weak. Rows give clone size only sometimes, using once, few, many, or a class for an expanded clone.

cdr3_nt cdr3_aa j_call clone_size v_call d_call
TGCAGCGTTGAGGACAAACCCTACGAGCAGTACTTC CSVEDKPYEQYF TRBJ2-7 many TRBV29-1 NA
TGTGCCAGCAGCTTTTCCCGTGAAAAACTGTTTTTT CASSFSREKLFF TRBJ1-4 NA TRBV7-7 NA
TGTGCCAGCATTGGTCCCATCAACTATGGCTACACCTTC CASIGPINYGYTF TRBJ1-2 once TRBV25-1 NA
TGTGCCAGCAGCTTAGGCGCGTCGATCGAGACCCAGTACTTC CASSLGASIETQYF TRBJ2-5 NA TRBV7-2 NA
TGTGCCACCAGCACGGGACAGGGGGCCGGTAATGAAAAACTGTTTTTT CATSTGQGAGNEKLFF TRBJ1-4 NA TRBV15 TRBD1
TGTGCCACCAGCAAAACACAGGGCCAGGCTGGGGCCAACGTCCTGACTTTC CATSKTQGQAGANVLTF TRBJ2-6 many TRBV15 NA
TGTGCCAGCAGCCGCTACAGGGCTCGACGGTTTCAAGAGACCCAGTACTTC CASSRYRARRFQETQYF TRBJ2-5 NA TRBV7-2 NA
TGTGCCAGCAGCTTAGCCGTAGCGGGAGGGCCGAGGGAGCAGTACTTC CASSLAVAGGPREQYF TRBJ2-7 few TRBV7-8 TRBD2
TGTGCCACCACGGCCAGGGGAGGAGAGACCCAGTACTTC CATTARGGETQYF TRBJ2-5 few TRBV24-1 NA
TGTGCTAGTGGTTTGCAAGACTACGAGCAGTACTTC CASGLQDYEQYF TRBJ2-7 NA TRBV12-5 NA
TGTGCCAGTAGTATGGTTAGGACAGGGGTCAGGACGGGATATGGCTACACCTTC CASSMVRTGVRTGYGYTF TRBJ1-2 few TRBV19 TRBD1
TGTGCCAGCAGCGGGGGACAGGGAGCGGGTGAAGCTTTCTTT CASSGGQGAGEAFF TRBJ1-1 few TRBV9 TRBD1
TGTGCCATCTCTAAAGGGACAGAAGAGACCCAGTACTTC CAISKGTEETQYF TRBJ2-5 few TRBV15 TRBD1
TGTGCCAGCACACTCGGACTAGCGGGAGTTTCAGATACGCAGTATTTT CASTLGLAGVSDTQYF TRBJ2-3 NA TRBV11-1 TRBD2
TGTGCCAGCACCCAAGGGCCAGGGAGCGACACTGAAGCTTTCTTT CASTQGPGSDTEAFF TRBJ1-1 few TRBV2 NA
TGTGCCATCAGTGAGGTCCTGGGAGGGGACACCGGGGAGCTGTTTTTT CAISEVLGGDTGELFF TRBJ2-2 NA TRBV10-3 TRBD2
TGTGCCAGCAGTGAGGGACAGTTTCGGGCAAACTATGGCTACACCTTC CASSEGQFRANYGYTF TRBJ1-2 few TRBV2 TRBD1
TGCGCCAGCAGAGCAGGGAGCGAGCAGTACTTC CASRAGSEQYF TRBJ2-7 few TRBV5-1 NA
TGTGCCAGCGGACCGACGTCCTACGAGCAGTACTTC CASGPTSYEQYF TRBJ2-7 NA TRBV2 NA
TGCAGCGTTGCCAAGAATGGGAACACCATATATTTT CSVAKNGNTIYF TRBJ1-3 NA TRBV29-1 NA
TGTGCCAGCTGCCCGCCGGGCCGGAACGAGCAGTACTTC CASCPPGRNEQYF TRBJ2-7 few TRBV2 NA
TGCGCCAGCAGCACAGGGGACAGTAGAGAGACCCAGTACTTC CASSTGDSRETQYF TRBJ2-5 NA TRBV5-1 TRBD1
TGCAGTGCTAGAGGGGACAGGGGGTTAGATGAAAAACTGTTTTTT CSARGDRGLDEKLFF TRBJ1-4 NA TRBV20-1 TRBD1
TGTGCCAGCAGCCCTTACGGGACATTCATGAACACTGAAGCTTTCTTT CASSPYGTFMNTEAFF TRBJ1-1 NA TRBV7-2 NA
TGTGCCAGCAGCTACAGAGGCGGGTACGAGCAGTACTTC CASSYRGGYEQYF TRBJ2-7 many TRBV24-1 NA
TGTGCCAGCAACCCAGGGGCAGCAGCTAACTATGGCTACACCTTC CASNPGAAANYGYTF TRBJ1-2 NA TRBV7-9 NA
TGTGCCAGCAGGGGACAGGGTGGGAACACTGAAGCTTTCTTT CASRGQGGNTEAFF TRBJ1-1 many TRBV25-1 TRBD1
TGTGCCAGCAGTGAATTTGGGCAGAACACCGGGGAGCTGTTTTTT CASSEFGQNTGELFF TRBJ2-2 NA TRBV25-1 NA
TGTGCCAGCAGCAGGGGGGACTACACCTTC CASSRGDYTF TRBJ1-2 NA TRBV7-6 NA
TGTGCCACCAGCAGTGAAGCGGGGCTCGGGGGGCTCGGCTACACCTTC CATSSEAGLGGLGYTF TRBJ1-2 NA TRBV15 NA
TGTGCCAGCAGCTCGAGACAGGGTTCTGGGGCCAACGTCCTGACTTTC CASSSRQGSGANVLTF TRBJ2-6 NA TRBV7-2 TRBD1
TGTGCCAGCAGCTTAACCTACGGGACGGCTAACTATGGCTACACCTTC CASSLTYGTANYGYTF TRBJ1-2 few TRBV7-9 NA
TGCAGCGTTGAATTACCGGACACTGAAGCTTTCTTT CSVELPDTEAFF TRBJ1-1 NA TRBV29-1 NA
TGCGCCAGCAGTCATGGCGCATTGCCTGGAAACACCATATATTTT CASSHGALPGNTIYF TRBJ1-3 few TRBV5-1 NA
TGTGCCAGCAACTTGGGGGGCCTTGCTTCACCCCTCCACTTT CASNLGGLASPLHF TRBJ1-6 NA TRBV10-3 NA
TGTGCCATCAGTGAGTCTGTGCTAGCGGGAACCACAGATACGCAGTATTTT CAISESVLAGTTDTQYF TRBJ2-3 NA TRBV10-3 TRBD2
TGTGCCAGCATCCCAGGGCGGGGAACCGGGGAGCTGTTTTTT CASIPGRGTGELFF TRBJ2-2 NA TRBV7-8 NA
TGTGCCAGCAGCTTAGGGTCGGCGGCTTCGGAGACCCAGTACTTC CASSLGSAASETQYF TRBJ2-5 few TRBV7-2 NA
TGCAGTGCTATATCGGACACCATACGTTATGGCTACACCTTC CSAISDTIRYGYTF TRBJ1-2 NA TRBV20-1 NA
TGTGCCAGCAAGCAGCCCCCCTACGAGCAGTACTTC CASKQPPYEQYF TRBJ2-7 NA TRBV12-3/TRBV12-4 NA
TGTGCCAGCAGCGCGGACAGGGAGGTCAATCAGCCCCAGCATTTT CASSADREVNQPQHF TRBJ1-5 many TRBV2 TRBD1
TGTGCCACCAGCAGTTTAGTAGGTCCGGAGGCACCCCTCCACTTT CATSSLVGPEAPLHF TRBJ1-6 NA TRBV15 NA